This TCR beta chain originates from a study of OX40 agonist ivuxolimab in advanced cancers. Background on the study: Three dose-escalation patients had partial responses: one with hepatocellular carcinoma and two with cutaneous melanoma.

Libraries were prepared by immunoSEQ multiplex PCR; TCRdb keeps only in-frame clonotypes and omits some of them. The sample records about 47,000 clones, 70% to 90% being singletons. Patients were excluded for autoimmune disease history or systemic immunosuppression. Remarks on this clone: The antigen remains undetermined.

General observations from the study: Among patients with partial responses at 0.1-3.0 mg/kg, clonal expansion was among the lowest. There was clonal expansion of CD4+ and CD8+ blood T cells by week 6 at 0.1 to 3.0 mg/kg.

The TCR was taken from an adult with an advanced solid tumor such as melanoma, head and neck, liver or kidney cancer. The sequenced sample was CD4+ or CD8+ T cells sorted from blood, obtained in a trial of the OX40 agonist ivuxolimab.

The CDR3 is CAWAGQGAWETQYF. The DNA of the CDR3 is TGTGCCTGGGCGGGGCAGGGGGCATGGGAGACCCAGTACTTC. The chain joins TRBV30 to TRBJ2-5; 8 bases match TRBD1. V was clipped by 5 bases and J by 5 bases; unmatched bases: 10. The CDR3 contains 14 residues. Per germline, CDR1 GTSNPN and CDR2 SVGIG (reference sequence).